The 18 T cell receptor beta chains below come from one sample, sequenced in a study of cytomegalovirus exposure and HLA in healthy donors. Primers for the PCR totalled 60 Vbeta and 13 Jbeta. Sequencing was performed with immunoSEQ multiplex PCR; in TCRdb, only in-frame clones are kept and a portion is missing. The sample consists of 70,000 or so clones, 86% of them appearing once. Specimen: PBMCs. These receptors all stem from a woman in her thirties in good health and CMV-seronegative.

The chain employs TRBV5-1 and TRBJ2-1; tentatively, D is TRBD1 (5 bases). This CDR3 is 15 amino acids long. V was clipped by 0 bases and J by 8 bases, with 15 bases between them. Germline CDR1 reads SGHRS; CDR2 reads YFSETQ. The CDR3 DNA follows: TGCGCCAGCAGCTTGGAAGGGGCCAAGGCCGATGAGCAGTTCTTC. Translated, it gives CASSLEGAKADEQFF.

The rearrangement uses TRBV18 and TRBJ2-3; tentatively, D is TRBD2 (6 bases). CDR1 and CDR2 from the germline V gene are KGHSH and LQKENI. Trimming cost V 3 bases and J 0 bases, with 16 bases left between them. The CDR3 covers 17 residues. This CDR3 reads CASSPRDFKSSTDTQYF. The CDR3 nucleotides read TGTGCCAGCTCACCCAGGGACTTTAAATCTAGCACAGATACGCAGTATTTT.

This clone was seen once. V gene TRBV27 combines with J gene TRBJ2-7, with 9 bases that match TRBD1. CDR3 size: 16 residues. V lost 4 bases, J lost 4 bases, and 11 bases stayed unmatched. Germline CDR1 is MNHEY and CDR2 is SMNVEV (reference sequence). This CDR3 reads CASSSPTGQGTYEQYF. The CDR3 region has the DNA TGTGCCAGCAGTTCTCCTACGGGACAGGGTACGTACGAGCAGTACTTC.

The chain carries TRBV28 and TRBJ2-7; no reliable D call. The CDR3 spans 17 residues. V lost 2 bases and J lost 0, with 17 bases in between. Germline V gene lookup returns CDR1 MDHEN and CDR2 SYDVKM. Here the CDR3 reads CASSLVLQLIPSYEQYF. In DNA, the CDR3 is TGTGCCAGCAGTTTAGTTCTTCAGTTAATACCCTCCTACGAGCAGTACTTC.

The rearrangement joins TRBV9 to TRBJ2-1; 8 bases line up with TRBD2. The CDR3 covers 15 residues. V lost 0 bases, J lost 7 bases, and 6 bases stayed unmatched. Germline CDR1 SGDLS, CDR2 YYNGEE. Here the CDR3 DNA reads TGTGCCAGCAGCGTAGTTTCTAGCGGGCGGAATGAGCAGTTCTTC. It is translated as CASSVVSSGRNEQFF.

The V call is TRBV9, the J call TRBJ2-1; 13 positions match TRBD2. Trimming took 4 bases from V and 3 from J; bases not matched to a gene: 4. The V gene's germline CDR1 is SGDLS and CDR2 YYNGEE. The CDR3 contains 16 residues. The CDR3 is CASSPGLAGFYNEQFF. CDR3 sequence (DNA): TGTGCCAGCAGCCCGGGACTAGCGGGATTCTACAATGAGCAGTTCTTC.

The rearrangement joins TRBV11-3 to TRBJ2-2, with 8 bases matching TRBD2. V shed 6 bases, J shed 6 bases, and the junction held 6 bases outside the gene matches. Germline CDR1 reads SGHNT; CDR2 reads YENEEA. This CDR3 region has 14 residues. The CDR3 nucleotides are TGTGCCAGCAGTCCTACGGGGGGGCCCGGGGAGCTGTTTTTT. This translates into CASSPTGGPGELFF.

CDR3 loop: CASSQDFSSREGHTDTQYF. As DNA, the CDR3 is TGCGCCAGCAGCCAAGATTTCTCTAGTCGGGAGGGACATACAGATACGCAGTATTTT. This chain connects TRBV4-3 to TRBJ2-3; 8 nucleotides agree with TRBD2. The J segment lost 3 bases and the V segment lost 0 bases, leaving 14 bases of the junction unmatched. This CDR3 comprises 19 residues. Germline V CDR1 and CDR2: LGHNA, YSLEER.

The count of this clone is one. This sequence joins TRBV19 and TRBJ1-2; D is uncertain. From germline, CDR1 is LNHDA and CDR2 SQIVND (reference sequence). Trimming took 6 bases from V and 2 from J, leaving 4 bases between them. The CDR3 extends over 11 amino acids. CDR3 region: CASSLNYGYTF. The CDR3 region has the DNA TGTGCCAGTAGCCTAAACTATGGCTACACCTTC.

This clone was counted only a few times. The V gene is TRBV4-2, the J gene TRBJ1-1, with TRBD1 as a possible D gene (5 bases). This CDR3 contains 15 residues. V lost 0 bases, J lost 1 base, and 9 bases lay in between. CDR1 is LGHNA, CDR2 YNFKEQ, per germline. In DNA form, the CDR3 reads TGTGCCAGCAGCCAAGATAGAGACAGGAACACTGAAGCTTTCTTT. Protein product: CASSQDRDRNTEAFF.

The chain recombines TRBV5-1 with TRBJ1-2; 9 bases align to TRBD1. CDR1 is SGHRS and CDR2 is YFSETQ in the germline V gene. This CDR3 has 15 residues. Losses at the gene ends were 7 bases for V and 6 bases for J; bases not matched to a gene: 13. CDR3 in amino acids: CASGPGTGQAHGYTF. As DNA, the CDR3 is TGCGCCAGCGGACCCGGGACAGGGCAGGCTCATGGCTACACCTTC. The entire variable domain, with the rest obtained from reference TRBV5-1 and TRBJ1-2, is as follows: KAGVTQTPRYLIKTRGQQVTLSCSPISGHRSVSWYQQTPGQGLQFLFEYFSETQRNKGNFPGRFSGRQFSNSRSEMNVSTLELGDSALYLCASGPGTGQAHGYTFGSGTRLTVV.

DNA of the CDR3: TGCGCCAGCAGCTTTCGGACAGATGAAGCTTTCTTT. Translated, it gives CASSFRTDEAFF. The J gene is TRBJ1-1, the V gene TRBV5-1, with D possibly matching TRBD1 (6 bases). CDR1 SGHRS and CDR2 YFSETQ come from the germline V gene. The CDR3 spans 12 residues. V lost 2 bases to trimming and J lost 7 bases, with 9 bases between them.

The V and J genes are TRBV19 and TRBJ2-2; D call uncertain. The CDR3 runs 11 residues. The ends were cut back, 7 bases at V and 7 bases at J, with 7 bases in the middle. Per the germline V gene, CDR1 is LNHDA and CDR2 is SQIVND (reference sequence). CDR3 sequence: CASTNSGELFF. The DNA for the CDR3 is TGTGCCAGTACGAATAGCGGGGAGCTGTTTTTT. Filled out from reference TRBV19 and TRBJ2-2, the complete variable domain reads DGGITQSPKYLFRKEGQNVTLSCEQNLNHDAMYWYRQDPGQGLRLIYYSQIVNDFQKGDIAEGYSVSREKKESFPLTVTSAQKNPTAFYLCASTNSGELFFGEGSRLTVL.

The chain has TRBV28 and TRBJ2-1; 16 nucleotides align to TRBD2. Trimming took 5 bases from V and 6 from J; bases not matched to a gene: 10. CDR3 length equals 18 residues. CDR1 and CDR2 from the germline V gene are MDHEN and SYDVKM. The CDR3 loop reads CASSRPPGLAGGANEQFF. The DNA for the CDR3 is TGTGCCAGCAGTCGACCCCCGGGACTAGCGGGAGGGGCCAATGAGCAGTTCTTC. Full variable domain (outside the CDR3, taken from reference TRBV28 and TRBJ2-1): DVKVTQSSRYLVKRTGEKVFLECVQDMDHENMFWYRQDPGLGLRLIYFSYDVKMKEKGDIPEGYSVSREKKERFSLILESASTNQTSMYLCASSRPPGLAGGANEQFFGPGTRLTVL.

This CDR3 reads CASSVEGYSDEQYF. CDR3 nucleotides: TGTGCCAGCAGCGTAGAAGGGTATAGCGACGAGCAGTACTTC. This rearrangement joins TRBV9 to TRBJ2-7; a possible D gene is TRBD2 (5 bases). The CDR3 contains 14 residues. V was pared by 0 bases and J by 5 bases, with 12 bases between. Looked up from germline, CDR1 is SGDLS and CDR2 is YYNGEE.

The gene calls are TRBV27 and TRBJ2-3; D remains unclear. V lost 3 bases and J 2 bases, leaving 15 bases between the germline ends. Germline CDR1 is MNHEY and CDR2 is SMNVEV (reference sequence). This CDR3 has 16 amino acids. CDR3 nucleotides: TGTGCCAGCAGTTTTTTTATTGGGCCATACACAGATACGCAGTATTTT. This encodes CASSFFIGPYTDTQYF.

V usage is TRBV27 and J usage is TRBJ2-7; the match to TRBD2 covers 15 bases. The CDR3 sequence is 15 residues long. Germline values: CDR1 MNHEY, CDR2 SMNVEV (reference sequence). Unmatched junction bases numbered 9, after V lost 2 bases and J lost 13 bases. The CDR3 bases are TGTGCCAGCAGTTTAACCACGGGACTAGCGGGAGGTGAATACTTC. Its translation is CASSLTTGLAGGEYF.

This clone was found once. J is TRBJ1-2 and V is TRBV28; D uncertain. Between the trimmed V and J ends, which lost 2 bases and 4 bases, there was a span of 2 bases. Germline values: CDR1 MDHEN, CDR2 SYDVKM. There are 11 residues in the CDR3. The CDR3 DNA is TGTGCCAGCAGTTTACTCTATGGCTACACCTTC. Amino acids: CASSLLYGYTF.